This T cell receptor (beta chain) appears in the sequencing data of a study of shared clonotypes between healthy human individuals. There are many counts of this clone. From CD4+ cells came CD45RA+ naive and CD45RA-negative memory subsets. CDR1 and CDR2 (germline): SGHNT, YYREEE (reference sequence). This CDR3 comprises 16 residues. The V gene end was trimmed by 7 bases and the J gene end by 7 bases; junction bases not matched to a gene: 10. The protocol was immunoSEQ multiplex PCR, while the TCRdb copy is restricted to in-frame clones and leaves out a portion. Of around 1 million clones in the sample, 76% are singletons; the top ten hold over 1.3%.

Input material: memory CD4+ T cells sorted from blood. Subset reported: CD45RA-negative fraction. The V gene is TRBV5-4, the J gene TRBJ2-1; 14 bases are shared with TRBD2. The clonotype originates from a man younger than 35 in good health. CDR3 coding DNA: TGTGCCAGCGGGGTAGGACTAGCGGGGGGCAGGAATGAGCAGTTCTTC. Its translation is CASGVGLAGGRNEQFF.